Shown below are 32 T cell receptor beta chains from a single sample sequenced in a study of early T cells in non-severe SARS-CoV-2 infection. TCRdb reprocessed the 5' RACE reads with MiXCR, giving one entry per CDR3 protein. The sample carries some 41,000 distinct CDR3 sequences, 5% to 6.5% recorded once. The sample consisted of whole blood. Every receptor here comes from an adult who was a healthcare worker with PCR-confirmed SARS-CoV-2 infection or an uninfected control (not recorded which).

In its sample, this clonotype was seen many times. The genes are TRBV20-1 and TRBJ2-5; 7 bases fit TRBD2. The CDR3 is 14 residues long. Germline V gene sequence: CDR1 DFQATT, CDR2 SNEGSKA (reference sequence). Trimming removed 3 bases from V and 3 bases from J; junction bases left unmatched: 7. The CDR3 reads CSASRSGTKETQYF. The CDR3 DNA reads TGCAGTGCTAGTAGAAGCGGGACCAAAGAGACCCAGTACTTC.

This clonotype occurred many times. J is TRBJ2-1 and V is TRBV7-2; D gene unclear. CDR1 and CDR2 (germline): SGHTA, FQGNSA. With 1 base removed from V and 7 bases from J, the gap between germline ends came to 8 bases. The CDR3 runs 13 residues. The CDR3 DNA follows: TGTGCCAGCAGCTTAGTATCTGAGAATGAGCAGTTCTTC. This gives the protein CASSLVSENEQFF.

This clonotype has a handful of counts. The chain recombines TRBV5-1 with TRBJ2-3, with D unclear. CDR1 is SGHRS and CDR2 is YFSETQ in the germline V gene. Deletions cut 0 bases from V and 2 bases from J, with 13 bases between. This CDR3 spans 16 amino acids. The CDR3 nucleotides are TGCGCCAGCAGCTTGGCCAGCAGCTCCTTCACAGATACGCAGTATTTT. This sequence encodes CASSLASSSFTDTQYF.

This clonotype was counted many times. V is TRBV5-1 and J is TRBJ2-1; D is unresolved. This CDR3 contains 14 residues. V was trimmed by 4 bases and J by 8 bases, leaving 16 bases between them. From germline, CDR1 is SGHRS and CDR2 YFSETQ. CDR3 bases: TGCGCCAGCAGCGGAACGTCGCCGGGCTATGAGCAGTTCTTC. Protein product: CASSGTSPGYEQFF.

Many counts were recorded for this clonotype. V and J are TRBV7-2 and TRBJ1-2; D perhaps matches TRBD1 (5 bases). This CDR3 has 16 amino acids. CDR1 is SGHTA, CDR2 FQGNSA, per germline. The V and J ends lost 1 base and 5 bases respectively, with 17 bases between them. The chain's CDR3 is CASSLVPDTRLYGYTF. The DNA of the CDR3 is TGTGCCAGCAGCTTAGTCCCGGACACCCGTTTATATGGCTACACCTTC.

This clonotype was picked up many times. This chain connects TRBV28 to TRBJ2-7; the D gene is possibly TRBD2 (6 bases). This CDR3 is built from 14 residues. In germline, CDR1 is MDHEN, CDR2 SYDVKM. Trimming pared 6 bases from V and 3 bases from J, leaving 15 bases between. The CDR3 loop reads CASSQGLLLYEQYF. The CDR3 coding sequence is TGTGCCAGCAGCCAGGGACTTCTTCTCTACGAGCAGTACTTC. Drawing the rest from reference TRBV28 and TRBJ2-7, the complete variable domain is DVKVTQSSRYLVKRTGEKVFLECVQDMDHENMFWYRQDPGLGLRLIYFSYDVKMKEKGDIPEGYSVSREKKERFSLILESASTNQTSMYLCASSQGLLLYEQYFGPGTRLTVT.

At least ten counts were recorded for this clonotype. The rearrangement uses TRBV20-1 and TRBJ1-5; D perhaps matches TRBD1 (6 bases). The ends were cut back, 5 bases at V and 2 bases at J, with 19 bases in the middle. Germline CDR1 reads DFQATT; CDR2 reads SNEGSKA (reference sequence). The CDR3 length is 16 residues. CDR3 nucleotides: TGCAGTGCTCAGAGGGGGGCAGGGTTTGGCAATCAGCCCCAGCATTTT. Protein sequence: CSAQRGAGFGNQPQHF.

The V gene is TRBV20-1, the J gene TRBJ2-1, with D perhaps TRBD2 (6 bases). Germline lookup yields CDR1 DFQATT and CDR2 SNEGSKA (reference sequence). This CDR3 spans 13 amino acids. Trimming removed 3 bases from V and 6 bases from J, with 12 bases in between. The CDR3, as DNA: TGCAGTGCTAGTCCGGCGGGGCGCAATGAGCAGTTCTTC. It codes for CSASPAGRNEQFF.

The chain carries TRBV5-1 and TRBJ2-1, with D unclear. V lost 3 bases and J 8 bases, leaving 12 bases between the germline ends. The germline gives CDR1 SGHRS, CDR2 YFSETQ. There are 13 residues in the CDR3. For the CDR3, the DNA is TGCGCCAGCAGCTCCCCGGACGGCCATGAGCAGTTCTTC. Encoded protein: CASSSPDGHEQFF.

This clonotype has ten or more counts. The rearrangement uses TRBV19 and TRBJ2-1; possibly TRBD2 for D (6 bases). Per the germline V gene, CDR1 is LNHDA and CDR2 is SQIVND (reference sequence). The CDR3 is 15 residues long. The germline V and J ends were trimmed by 7 bases and 0 bases, with 13 bases remaining between them. The CDR3 bases are TGTGCCAGTACGGCGGCGGGAAGCTCCTACAATGAGCAGTTCTTC. It specifies CASTAAGSSYNEQFF.

The table lists this clonotype with many counts. The rearrangement links TRBV6-2 or TRBV6-3 to TRBJ2-7; weak D call: TRBD2 (6 bases). There are 14 residues in the CDR3. Germline CDR1 is MNHEY and CDR2 is SVGEGT. Trimming removed 8 bases at V and 0 bases at J, with 14 bases between. The CDR3 is CASGAGDSSYEQYF. The CDR3 nucleotides read TGTGCCAGCGGGGCCGGGGACTCCTCCTACGAGCAGTACTTC.

This clonotype was seen repeatedly, ten times or more. This chain joins TRBV19 and TRBJ1-5; D is unresolved. This CDR3 has 12 amino acids. Germline loops: CDR1 LNHDA, CDR2 SQIVND (reference sequence). V dropped 4 bases and J dropped 5 bases, with 6 bases sitting between them. The CDR3 reads CASSRADQPQHF. The CDR3 region has the DNA TGTGCCAGTAGTAGGGCGGATCAGCCCCAGCATTTT.

This clonotype was recorded at least ten times. This sequence joins TRBV7-9 and TRBJ1-3; the D is unclear. This CDR3 is built from 13 residues. V gave up 7 bases and J gave up 4 bases, with 11 bases separating them. Germline values: CDR1 SEHNR, CDR2 FQNEAQ (reference sequence). As DNA, the CDR3 is TGTGCCAGCAAAGGAGGGAACGGAAACACCATATATTTT. It specifies CASKGGNGNTIYF.

This clonotype was seen ten or more times. The CDR3 loop is CASTPWGAENNQPQHF. The DNA of the CDR3 is TGTGCCAGCACCCCATGGGGGGCTGAGAACAATCAGCCCCAGCATTTT. The chain combines TRBV6-1 with TRBJ1-5; TRBD1 might be the D (6 bases). V was pared by 7 bases and J by 3 bases, with 19 bases between. The V gene's germline CDR1 is MNHNS and CDR2 SASEGT. The CDR3 is 16 amino acids.

The chain has TRBV18 and TRBJ2-7; TRBD2 is a possible D gene (6 bases). CDR3 length: 12 residues. CDR1 KGHSH and CDR2 LQKENI come from the germline V gene. V was trimmed by 2 bases and J by 7 bases, leaving 9 bases between them. Here the CDR3 reads CASSPGGVEQYF. The CDR3 DNA reads TGTGCCAGCTCACCAGGAGGGGTGGAGCAGTACTTC.

This clonotype was found many times. The chain carries TRBV20-1 and TRBJ1-6; D not certain. Trimming pared 3 bases from V and 0 bases from J, leaving 15 bases between. CDR3 length: 17 residues. Germline assignment: CDR1 DFQATT and CDR2 SNEGSKA (reference sequence). The CDR3 sequence is CSARPSDESSYNSPLHF. CDR3 DNA sequence: TGCAGTGCTAGGCCCTCGGATGAGAGCTCCTATAATTCACCCCTCCACTTT.

This clonotype has at least ten counts. The chain carries TRBV20-1 and TRBJ2-7, with 8 nucleotides matching TRBD1. V lost 3 bases, J lost 3 bases, and 4 bases stayed unmatched. Germline loops: CDR1 DFQATT, CDR2 SNEGSKA (reference sequence). The CDR3 contains 13 residues. The CDR3, as DNA: TGCAGTGCTAGGGTCAGGGGGCTCTACGAGCAGTACTTC. It yields the protein CSARVRGLYEQYF.

This chain connects TRBV29-1 to TRBJ1-1; D is unresolved. Per germline, CDR1 SQVTM and CDR2 ANQGSEA. Trimming took off 4 bases at V and 0 bases at J, with 9 bases between the two ends. This CDR3 has 13 amino acids. This CDR3 is CSVGGQMNTEAFF. DNA for the CDR3: TGCAGCGTTGGGGGTCAGATGAACACTGAAGCTTTCTTT.

The rearrangement joins TRBV20-1 to TRBJ1-1; the D gene is possibly TRBD1 (5 bases). This CDR3 is built from 14 residues. V shed 5 bases and J shed 0 bases, with 13 bases lying between them. Germline V gene lookup returns CDR1 DFQATT and CDR2 SNEGSKA (reference sequence). The CDR3 bases are TGCAGTGCTGTAAGACAGCTGCTGAACACTGAAGCTTTCTTT. Protein product: CSAVRQLLNTEAFF.

This clonotype was found a few times. This sequence joins TRBV5-5 and TRBJ2-7; D could derive from TRBD1 or TRBD2 (5 bases each). The CDR3 has 13 amino acids. CDR1 is SGHKS and CDR2 is YYEKEE in the germline V gene (reference sequence). Trimming took off 5 bases at V and 4 bases at J, with 13 bases between the two ends. CDR3 sequence: CASSLSWGYEQYF. The CDR3 DNA sequence: TGTGCCAGCAGTTTGAGTTGGGGGTACGAGCAGTACTTC.

This clonotype was observed at least ten times. The chain uses TRBV29-1 and TRBJ2-1, with TRBD1 matching 7 bases. V gave up 7 bases and J gave up 2 bases; unmatched junction bases: 8. The CDR3 is made up of 14 amino acids. The germline V gene encodes CDR1 SQVTM and CDR2 ANQGSEA. In nucleotides, the CDR3 is TGCAGCGCTGTAGACAGGGCGGCCTACAATGAGCAGTTCTTC. It is translated as CSAVDRAAYNEQFF.

This clonotype appeared many times. The V gene is TRBV12-3 or TRBV12-4, the J gene TRBJ2-4; D is unresolved. The CDR3 runs to 17 residues. V lost 4 bases and J lost 4, with 20 bases in between. This CDR3 reads CASSSAPGLPAKNIQYF. The CDR3, as DNA: TGTGCCAGCAGTTCCGCACCGGGCCTGCCCGCGAAAAACATTCAGTACTTC.

As for this clonotype: A much larger clonotype is one base distant, so this may be a read error. The chain carries TRBV28 and TRBJ2-7; unclear D gene. Germline assignment: CDR1 MDHEN and CDR2 SYDVKM. The CDR3 runs 17 residues. For the CDR3, the DNA is TGTGTCAGCAGTTCCCCATTCAGCCGGGTGTCACTCTACGAGCAGTACTTC. It translates to CVSSSPFSRVSLYEQYF.

This clonotype was seen repeatedly, ten times or more. The chain combines TRBV4-2 with TRBJ2-3; TRBD2 agrees at 10 bases. The CDR3 is 20 residues long. J lost 6 bases, V lost 1 base, and 19 bases had no gene match. Germline-derived CDR1 and CDR2 are LGHNA and YNFKEQ. CDR3 sequence: CASSQARGGLAGVVYDTQYF. As DNA, the CDR3 is TGTGCCAGCAGCCAAGCGCGGGGCGGGCTAGCGGGAGTTGTTTACGATACGCAGTATTTT.

The sample holds many counts of this clonotype. This chain's CDR3 is CASSLRQGAYNQPQHF. In DNA, the CDR3 is TGTGCCAGCAGTTTACGACAGGGGGCTTACAATCAGCCCCAGCATTTT. V gene TRBV12-3 or TRBV12-4 combines with J gene TRBJ1-5; 10 positions match TRBD1. CDR3 size: 16 residues. V lost 2 bases and J lost 3; bases outside the gene matches: 4.

This clonotype has ten or more counts. This chain uses TRBV15 with TRBJ1-4; TRBD1 is a possible D gene (5 bases). The CDR3 runs to 13 residues. The germline V gene encodes CDR1 LNHNV and CDR2 YYDKDF (reference sequence). The V gene lost 4 bases and the J gene lost 10 bases, with 13 bases spanning the gap. The DNA of the CDR3 is TGTGCCACCAGCACCGGGACCCTACCAAAACTGTTTTTT. The encoded protein is CATSTGTLPKLFF.

Ten or more counts support this clonotype. The chain has TRBV5-6 and TRBJ2-1; 11 nucleotides line up with TRBD2. CDR3 length equals 17 residues. Germline trimming cut 0 bases from V and 4 bases from J; bases unmatched to any gene: 6. Germline V gene data show CDR1 as SGHDT and CDR2 as YYEEEE. Here the CDR3 reads CASSLVGGLAAYNEQFF. The CDR3 DNA reads TGTGCCAGCAGCTTGGTTGGGGGACTAGCGGCGTACAATGAGCAGTTCTTC.

This clonotype has ten or more counts. The chain uses TRBV6-2 or TRBV6-3 and TRBJ2-3; 8 bases are shared with TRBD1. The J segment lost 3 bases and the V segment lost 6 bases, leaving 11 bases of the junction unmatched. This CDR3 spans 16 amino acids. The germline CDR1 and CDR2 sequences are MNHEY and SVGEGT. The CDR3 DNA reads as TGTGCCAGCAGGGGAAAAAGACAGGGGAGGACAGATACGCAGTATTTT. Its protein product is CASRGKRQGRTDTQYF.

The chain links TRBV6-6 to TRBJ2-3; D possibly corresponds to TRBD2 (5 bases). The CDR3 has 13 amino acids. The germline V gene has CDR1 MNHNY and CDR2 SVGAGI (reference sequence). Trimming stripped 6 bases from V and 3 bases from J, with 10 bases between. CDR3 residues: CASRLPGTDTQYF. The CDR3 DNA is TGTGCCAGCAGATTACCGGGGACAGATACGCAGTATTTT.

At least ten counts were recorded for this clonotype. CDR3 loop: CASSQDVGTGADTQYF. The CDR3 DNA follows: TGCGCCAGCAGCCAAGATGTAGGGACGGGGGCAGATACGCAGTATTTT. The V gene is TRBV4-3, the J gene TRBJ2-3; possible D gene TRBD2, 6 bases. Germline assignment: CDR1 LGHNA and CDR2 YSLEER. V lost 0 bases and J lost 4, with 14 bases in between. The CDR3 has 16 residues.

The chain is built from TRBV29-1 and TRBJ2-3; the match to TRBD1 covers 10 bases. The CDR3 length is 15 residues. V lost 8 bases, J lost 1 base, and 9 bases stayed unmatched. Germline V gene sequence: CDR1 SQVTM, CDR2 ANQGSEA. CDR3: CSSVGTGVGTDTQYF. CDR3 DNA sequence: TGCAGCTCTGTTGGGACAGGGGTGGGCACAGATACGCAGTATTTT.

The rearrangement links TRBV12-3 or TRBV12-4 to TRBJ2-1; the match to TRBD2 covers 10 bases. The junction had 7 bases not matched to a gene; V was cut back by 5 bases and J by 3 bases. The CDR3 runs to 16 residues. The CDR3, as DNA: TGTGCCAGCAGTCCAACTAGCGGGGAGTTCTACAATGAGCAGTTCTTC. Its translation: CASSPTSGEFYNEQFF.